Listed below are T cell receptor beta chains from one sample, sequenced in a study of shared clonotypes between healthy human individuals. Only in-frame clones appear in the TCRdb table, and some are missing; sequencing was by immunoSEQ multiplex PCR. The sample yields about 1.4 million clones, 95% to 97% seen once. The specimen was naive CD4+ T cells sorted from blood. The receptors come from a man aged 25-45 years in good health. CDR3s leave out the opening cysteine and the closing phenylalanine or tryptophan.

cdr3_aa j_call v_call
ASSLRGTTNEKLF TRBJ1-4 TRBV28
ASSLEAPAGGHEQY TRBJ2-7 TRBV7-6
ASSPTDRASGELF TRBJ2-2 TRBV7-8
ASSEFRDAAGPNYNEQF TRBJ2-1 TRBV10-1
ASSPLGGRTNEQF TRBJ2-1 TRBV9
ASSPGGTPSYNEQF TRBJ2-1 TRBV5-1
ASTQDRGGNEQY TRBJ2-7 TRBV2
ASREASGTLTGELF TRBJ2-2 TRBV5-1
AIRGTGAGNTIY TRBJ1-3 TRBV10-3
ASTSTGFAYNEQF TRBJ2-1 TRBV6-5
ASSLRETEAF TRBJ1-1 TRBV28
ASSSEIPNEQF TRBJ2-1 TRBV5-4
SVGPAGGGTDTQY TRBJ2-3 TRBV29-1
ASSESLGEDTEAF TRBJ1-1 TRBV10-2
ASRDRVTSEKLF TRBJ1-4 TRBV19
ATSREPQGGTQY TRBJ2-3 TRBV15
ASSPQASGSKAEQY TRBJ2-7 TRBV5-1
ASSRDRVIAGNTIY TRBJ1-3 TRBV5-1
ASSEVGDTQY TRBJ2-3 TRBV2
ASSLVSSNSAVWQF TRBJ2-1 TRBV11-3
ASLFRHGSTDTQY TRBJ2-3 TRBV6-1
ASSWTGTTNEKLF TRBJ1-4 TRBV5-1
ASSEAMWGKDNEQF TRBJ2-1 TRBV9
ASSYQGEWNEKLF TRBJ1-4 TRBV7-9
ASSLGSGPYNEQF TRBJ2-1 TRBV7-3
ASQASDTQY TRBJ2-3 TRBV2
ASSRAADRAFYEQY TRBJ2-7 TRBV11-2
ASSGYPGQDRNYGYT TRBJ1-2 TRBV25-1
ASSPDGSNQPQH TRBJ1-5 TRBV18
AWSVPGAGNQPQH TRBJ1-5 TRBV30
ASSYSKKGELF TRBJ2-2 TRBV6-6
ASSLNPGSNYEQY TRBJ2-7 TRBV11-3
ASSLTAAGAVDTQY TRBJ2-3 TRBV5-6
ASSSFQGSGEQY TRBJ2-7 TRBV7-3
ASSLGGVSNQPQH TRBJ1-5 TRBV7-2
ASSLTTDTQY TRBJ2-3 TRBV5-1
ASLTGINYGYT TRBJ1-2 TRBV2
ASSLSGRGTQY TRBJ2-5 TRBV27
ASSAETLGASGRFKTGELF TRBJ2-2 TRBV2
ASSLDPHGPQETQY TRBJ2-5 TRBV5-1
ASSLGGASASGANVLT TRBJ2-6 TRBV7-9
ASSGGQVRIH TRBJ2-7 TRBV25-1
ASSSAGYDEQY TRBJ2-7 TRBV6-6
ASSNRGQGNQPQH TRBJ1-5 TRBV28
ASSDSNQPQH TRBJ1-5 TRBV10-1
ASSPATGGFGGNTIY TRBJ1-3 TRBV18
ASRRNTGELF TRBJ2-2 TRBV2
ASSPPGPSHEQY TRBJ2-7 TRBV25-1
ASSTPLAGELF TRBJ2-2 TRBV7-9
ASSLNLVGMAYEQF TRBJ2-1 TRBV7-8
ASSQGLAGENEQF TRBJ2-1 TRBV18
AISESGLKDQPQH TRBJ1-5 TRBV10-3
AWRNYGYT TRBJ1-2 TRBV30
ASSSGQLQAYEQY TRBJ2-7 TRBV7-9
SARTRLGTDTQY TRBJ2-3 TRBV29-1
ASSTGLAGGSTGELF TRBJ2-2 TRBV5-4
ASSFDLRKAGELF TRBJ2-2 TRBV28
ASSEQAGQSYEQY TRBJ2-7 TRBV6-1
ASSLARRNYGYT TRBJ1-2 TRBV5-4
ASSPPPTEAF TRBJ1-1 TRBV7-2